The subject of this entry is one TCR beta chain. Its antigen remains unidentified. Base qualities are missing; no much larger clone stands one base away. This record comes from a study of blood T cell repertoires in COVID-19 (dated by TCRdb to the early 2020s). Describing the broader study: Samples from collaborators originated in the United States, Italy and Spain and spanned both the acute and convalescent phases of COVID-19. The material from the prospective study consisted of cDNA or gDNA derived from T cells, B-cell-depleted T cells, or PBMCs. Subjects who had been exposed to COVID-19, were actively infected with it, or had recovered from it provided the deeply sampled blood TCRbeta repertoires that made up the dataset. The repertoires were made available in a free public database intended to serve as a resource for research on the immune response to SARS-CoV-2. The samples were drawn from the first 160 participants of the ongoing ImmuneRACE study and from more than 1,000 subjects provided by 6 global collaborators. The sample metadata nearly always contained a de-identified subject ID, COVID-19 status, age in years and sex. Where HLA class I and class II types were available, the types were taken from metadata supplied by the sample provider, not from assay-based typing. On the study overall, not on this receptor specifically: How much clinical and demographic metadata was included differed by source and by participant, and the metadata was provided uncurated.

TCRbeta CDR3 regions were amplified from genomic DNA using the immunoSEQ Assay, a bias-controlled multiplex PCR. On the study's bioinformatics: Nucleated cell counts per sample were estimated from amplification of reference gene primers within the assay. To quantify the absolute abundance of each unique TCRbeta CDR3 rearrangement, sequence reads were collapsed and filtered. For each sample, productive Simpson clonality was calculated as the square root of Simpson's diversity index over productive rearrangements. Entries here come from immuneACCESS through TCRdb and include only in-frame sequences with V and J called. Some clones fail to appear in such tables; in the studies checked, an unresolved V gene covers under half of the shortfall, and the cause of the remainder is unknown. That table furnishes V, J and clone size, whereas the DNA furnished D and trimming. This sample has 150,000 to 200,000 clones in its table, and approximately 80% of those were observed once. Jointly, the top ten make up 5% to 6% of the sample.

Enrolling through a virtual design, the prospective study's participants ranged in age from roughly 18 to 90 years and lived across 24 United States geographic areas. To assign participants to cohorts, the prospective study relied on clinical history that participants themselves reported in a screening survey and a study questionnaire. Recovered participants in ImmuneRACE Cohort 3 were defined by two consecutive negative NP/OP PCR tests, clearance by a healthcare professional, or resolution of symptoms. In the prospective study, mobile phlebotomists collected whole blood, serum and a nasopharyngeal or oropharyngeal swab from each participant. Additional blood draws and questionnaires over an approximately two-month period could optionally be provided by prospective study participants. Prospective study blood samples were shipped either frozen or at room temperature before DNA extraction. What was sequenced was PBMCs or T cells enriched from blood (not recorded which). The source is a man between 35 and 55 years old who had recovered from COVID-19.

The DNA reads TGTGCCAGCAGCTTAAGGGAGGCTATCAATCAGCCCCAGCATTTT. This is translated as CASSLREAINQPQHF. The sequence links TRBV5-6 to TRBJ1-5; too little of a D gene remains to name it. CDR1 and CDR2 are read off the germline V gene as SGHDT and YYEEEE. V is clipped by 2 bases and J by 3 bases, and the sequence between their germline boundaries is 12 bases long. CDR3 length: 15 amino acids, cysteine to phenylalanine. The CDR3 DNA has 45 bases and is translated from base 1.